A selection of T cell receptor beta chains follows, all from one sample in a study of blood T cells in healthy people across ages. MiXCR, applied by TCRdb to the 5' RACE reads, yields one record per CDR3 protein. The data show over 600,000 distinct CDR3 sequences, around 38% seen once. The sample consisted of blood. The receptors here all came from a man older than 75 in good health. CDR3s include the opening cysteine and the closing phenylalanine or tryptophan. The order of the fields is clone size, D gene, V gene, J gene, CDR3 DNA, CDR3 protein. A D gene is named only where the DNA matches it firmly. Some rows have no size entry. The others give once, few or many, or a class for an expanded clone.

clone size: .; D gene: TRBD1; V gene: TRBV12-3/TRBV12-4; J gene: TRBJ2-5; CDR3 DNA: TGTGCCAGCAGTTTTCAAGGACAGGGAGAGACCCAGTACTTC; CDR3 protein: CASSFQGQGETQYF
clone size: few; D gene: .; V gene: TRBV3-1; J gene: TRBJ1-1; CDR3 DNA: TGTGCCACACATTCTCGGACGGCGAACACTGAAGCTTTCTTT; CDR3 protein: CATHSRTANTEAFF
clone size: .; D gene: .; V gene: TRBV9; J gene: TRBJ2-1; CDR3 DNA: TGTGCCAGCAGCGTAGACTACAATGAGCAGTTCTTC; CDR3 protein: CASSVDYNEQFF
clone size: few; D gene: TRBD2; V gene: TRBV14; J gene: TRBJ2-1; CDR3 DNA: TGTGCCAGCAGCCAACCAAGGACTAGCGGTAAGAACAATGAGCAGTTCTTC; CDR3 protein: CASSQPRTSGKNNEQFF
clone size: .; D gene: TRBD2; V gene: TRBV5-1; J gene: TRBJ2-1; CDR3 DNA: TGCGCCAGCAGCTTAGACGGACTAGCGGGAGGGCCTAGGTTCTTC; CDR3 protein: CASSLDGLAGGPRFF
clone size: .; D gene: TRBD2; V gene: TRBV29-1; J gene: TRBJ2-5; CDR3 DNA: TGCAGCGTTGTTAGCGGGCGTCTTGAGACCCAGTACTTC; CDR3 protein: CSVVSGRLETQYF
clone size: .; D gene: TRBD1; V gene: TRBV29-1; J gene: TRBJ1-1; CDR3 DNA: TGCAGCATTCGACCGGGACAGGGAAACACTGAAGCTTTCTTT; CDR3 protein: CSIRPGQGNTEAFF
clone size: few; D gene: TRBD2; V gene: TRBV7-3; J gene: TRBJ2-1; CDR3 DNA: TGTGCCAGCAGTTGGACTAGCGGGAGTGGTGAGCAGTTCTTC; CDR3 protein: CASSWTSGSGEQFF
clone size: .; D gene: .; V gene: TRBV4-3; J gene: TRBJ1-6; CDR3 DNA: TGCGCCAGCAGCCAAGAGATAGCATATAATTCACCCCTCCACTTT; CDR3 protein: CASSQEIAYNSPLHF
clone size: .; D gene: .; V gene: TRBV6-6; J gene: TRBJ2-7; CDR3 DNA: TGTGCCAGCAGTTACCTCGGGGCGAGCTCCTACAATGAGCAGTACTTC; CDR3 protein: CASSYLGASSYNEQYF
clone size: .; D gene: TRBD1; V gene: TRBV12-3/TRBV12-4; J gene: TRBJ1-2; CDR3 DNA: TGTGCCAGCAGTTTAGGGACAGGGAATCATAACTATGGCTACACCTTC; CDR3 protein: CASSLGTGNHNYGYTF
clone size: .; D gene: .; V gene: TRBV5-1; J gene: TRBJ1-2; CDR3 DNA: TGCGCCAGCAGCTTAGGCTACAGTCAGAATGGCTACACCTTC; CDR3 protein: CASSLGYSQNGYTF
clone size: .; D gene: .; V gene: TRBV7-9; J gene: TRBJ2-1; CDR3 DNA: TGTGCCAGCAGCTTAGCTGAGGGAATCGCCTACAATGAGCAGTTCTTC; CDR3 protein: CASSLAEGIAYNEQFF
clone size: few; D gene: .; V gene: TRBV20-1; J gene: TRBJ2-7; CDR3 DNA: TGCAGTGCTGTCCCGGGACATTCAACCTACGAGCAGTACTTC; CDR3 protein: CSAVPGHSTYEQYF
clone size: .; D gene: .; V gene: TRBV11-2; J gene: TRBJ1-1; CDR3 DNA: TGTGCCAGCAGCTTATCCACAGTGAACACTGAAGCTTTCTTT; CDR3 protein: CASSLSTVNTEAFF
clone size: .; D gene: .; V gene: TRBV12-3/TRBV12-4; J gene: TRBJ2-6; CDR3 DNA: TGTGCCAGCAGTTTAGGGGTGGCTGGGGCCAACGTCCTGACTTTC; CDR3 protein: CASSLGVAGANVLTF
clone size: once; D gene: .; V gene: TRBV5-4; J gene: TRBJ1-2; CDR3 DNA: TGTGCCAGCAGCCCCGGTGGGGCGGGAAACTATGGCTACACCTTC; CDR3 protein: CASSPGGAGNYGYTF
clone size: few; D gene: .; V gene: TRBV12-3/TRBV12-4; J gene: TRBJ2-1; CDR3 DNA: TGTGCCAGCAGTTTAATTAGGTCGGGGGAGGACCTATACAATGAGCAGTTCTTC; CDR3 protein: CASSLIRSGEDLYNEQFF
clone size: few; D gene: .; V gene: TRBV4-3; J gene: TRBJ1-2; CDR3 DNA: TGCGCCAGCAGCCAATCAGGCGGACTGAACTATGGCTACACCTTC; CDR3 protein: CASSQSGGLNYGYTF
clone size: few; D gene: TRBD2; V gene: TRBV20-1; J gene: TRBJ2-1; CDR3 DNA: TGCAGTGCTCTGCTAGCGGGAGTACGGCGTGAGCAGTTCTTC; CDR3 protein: CSALLAGVRREQFF
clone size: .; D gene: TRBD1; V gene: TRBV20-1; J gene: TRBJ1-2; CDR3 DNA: TGCAGTGCTAGCAGGGACAGAGACTATGGCTACACCTTC; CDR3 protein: CSASRDRDYGYTF
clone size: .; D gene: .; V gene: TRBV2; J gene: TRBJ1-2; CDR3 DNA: TGTGCCAGCAGTGAGTCGATGGGGCTTATAGATGGCTACACCTTC; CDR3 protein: CASSESMGLIDGYTF
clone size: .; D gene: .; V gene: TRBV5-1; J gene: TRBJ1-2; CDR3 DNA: TGCGCCAGCAGCGATCAACAGGGCTGGAACTATGGCTACACCTTC; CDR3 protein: CASSDQQGWNYGYTF
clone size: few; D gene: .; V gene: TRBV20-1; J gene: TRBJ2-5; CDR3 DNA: TGCAGTGCTAGAGGGGGCCAGCTCAAAGAGACCCAGTACTTC; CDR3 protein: CSARGGQLKETQYF
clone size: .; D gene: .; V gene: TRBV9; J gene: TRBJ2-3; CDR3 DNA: TGTGCCAGCAGCGCGCAGTTCATGAGTAGCACAGATACGCAGTATTTT; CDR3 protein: CASSAQFMSSTDTQYF
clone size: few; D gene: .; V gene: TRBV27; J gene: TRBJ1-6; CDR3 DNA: TGTGCCAGCAGTTCAACCTATAATTCACCCCTCCACTTT; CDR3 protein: CASSSTYNSPLHF
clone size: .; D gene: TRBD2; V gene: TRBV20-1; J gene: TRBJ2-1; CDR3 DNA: TGCAGTGCTAGAGCACTAAGGACTAGCGGGAGGTACTATGAGCAGTTCTTC; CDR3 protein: CSARALRTSGRYYEQFF
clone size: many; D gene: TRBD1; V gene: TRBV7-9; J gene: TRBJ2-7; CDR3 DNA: TGTGCCAGCAGCTCCCGAGCAGGGGGATCCTACGAGCAGTACTTC; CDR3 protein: CASSSRAGGSYEQYF
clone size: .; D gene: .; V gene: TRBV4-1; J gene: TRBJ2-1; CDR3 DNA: TGCGCCAGCAGCCAAGCTCGCAGGGTTGATGAGCAGTTCTTC; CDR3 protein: CASSQARRVDEQFF
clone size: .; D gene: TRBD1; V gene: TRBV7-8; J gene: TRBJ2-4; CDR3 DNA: TGTGCCAGCAGCCGGGACAGAGAGCAGGCTCGACAGTACTTC; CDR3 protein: CASSRDREQARQYF
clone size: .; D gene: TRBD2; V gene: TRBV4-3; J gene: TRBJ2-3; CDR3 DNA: TGCGCCAGCAGCCAAGATGCAGCGGGGACCACAGATACGCAGTATTTT; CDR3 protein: CASSQDAAGTTDTQYF
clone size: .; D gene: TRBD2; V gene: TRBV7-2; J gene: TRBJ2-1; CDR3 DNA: TGTGCCAGCAACTTAGCGGGACTAGTAGGCTATGAGCAGTTCTTC; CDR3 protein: CASNLAGLVGYEQFF